The 11 T cell receptor beta chains in this list originate from one sample, sequenced in a study of T-cell reconstitution after alpha-beta-depleted transplantation in children. Unique molecular identifiers featured in how the TCRbeta library was prepared. TCRdb ran MiXCR on the PCR reads and lists one entry per CDR3 protein. The sample yields 500,000 or so distinct CDR3 sequences, 32% seen once. Sequencing was performed on PBMCs from the stem cell graft donor, taken from the stem cell graft. These receptors were obtained from a human donor who donated a stem cell graft to a child with aplastic anemia.

A few counts support this clonotype. The chain has TRBV11-2 and TRBJ2-1, with 10 bases fitting TRBD2. The CDR3 loop spans 18 amino acids. The V gene end was trimmed by 3 bases and the J gene end by 8 bases; junction bases not matched to a gene: 16. In germline, CDR1 is SGHAT, CDR2 FQNNGV. The CDR3 coding sequence is TGTGCCAGCAGCTTGGGTATTCCGGGACTAGCGTCTTACGATGAGCAGTTCTTC. This encodes CASSLGIPGLASYDEQFF.

This clonotype was detected only a few times. The chain has TRBV5-6 and TRBJ2-1, with TRBD1 matching 8 bases. Germline-derived CDR1 and CDR2 are SGHDT and YYEEEE. The trim removed 0 bases at V and 8 bases at J, leaving 4 bases unmatched. The CDR3 consists of 14 residues. Here the CDR3 reads CASSLVQGGDEQFF. The CDR3 nucleotides read TGTGCCAGCAGCTTGGTACAGGGGGGCGATGAGCAGTTCTTC.

V gene TRBV29-1 combines with J gene TRBJ1-1; 8 bases align to TRBD1. The germline CDR1 and CDR2 sequences are SQVTM and ANQGSEA. This CDR3 spans 14 amino acids. V lost 2 bases, J lost 1 base, and 3 bases stayed unmatched. CDR3 residues: CSVEPDRGNTEAFF. The CDR3 region has the DNA TGCAGCGTTGAACCCGACAGGGGGAACACTGAAGCTTTCTTT.

This chain connects TRBV9 to TRBJ1-1; 7 bases fit TRBD1. The junction had 16 bases not matched to a gene; V was cut back by 4 bases and J by 4 bases. The germline CDR1 and CDR2 sequences are SGDLS and YYNGEE. The CDR3 is 17 amino acids. Here the CDR3 DNA reads TGTGCCAGCAGCCGCGGGTTAGGGGGCTATGGACCCACTGAAGCTTTCTTT. Translating it yields CASSRGLGGYGPTEAFF. Full variable domain (outside the CDR3, taken from reference TRBV9 and TRBJ1-1): DSGVTQTPKHLITATGQRVTLRCSPRSGDLSVYWYQQSLDQGLQFLIQYYNGEERAKGNILERFSAQQFPDLHSELNLSSLELGDSALYFCASSRGLGGYGPTEAFFGQGTRLTVV.

The rearrangement links TRBV28 to TRBJ2-7, with D possibly being TRBD1 (5 bases). Trimming removed 2 bases at V and 3 bases at J, with 11 bases between. This CDR3 contains 14 residues. Germline CDR1 and CDR2: MDHEN and SYDVKM. CDR3 sequence reads: CASSLGAVFYEQYF. The CDR3 DNA reads TGTGCCAGCAGTTTAGGGGCAGTTTTCTACGAGCAGTACTTC.

This chain uses TRBV5-1 with TRBJ2-2, with 9 positions matching TRBD1. The germline V gene encodes CDR1 SGHRS and CDR2 YFSETQ. The V and J ends lost 4 bases and 0 bases, in that order; junction bases with no gene match: 7. CDR3 length equals 17 residues. The CDR3 DNA follows: TGCGCCAGCAGCCCCGGGACAGGGAGTTCGAACACCGGGGAGCTGTTTTTT. As protein: CASSPGTGSSNTGELFF.

The chain links TRBV7-2 to TRBJ1-1, with 11 bases identical to TRBD1. Germline V CDR1 and CDR2: SGHTA, FQGNSA. The CDR3 is 17 residues long. The trim removed 4 bases at V and 0 bases at J, leaving 7 bases unmatched. DNA for the CDR3: TGTGCCAGCAGCTCCAGGCGGACAGGGGGCTTGAACACTGAAGCTTTCTTT. Protein: CASSSRRTGGLNTEAFF.

The J gene is TRBJ2-1, the V gene TRBV2, with 9 bases matching TRBD2. CDR1 is SNHLY and CDR2 is FYNNEI in the germline V gene. The CDR3 sequence is 16 residues long. The J segment lost 3 bases and the V segment lost 9 bases, leaving 12 bases of the junction unmatched. The chain's CDR3 is CASGGKREDVYNEQFF. CDR3 bases: TGTGCCAGTGGGGGGAAGCGGGAGGACGTCTACAATGAGCAGTTCTTC.

This clonotype has only a few counts. The rearrangement joins TRBV12-3 or TRBV12-4 to TRBJ2-3; 7 bases align to TRBD1. This CDR3 has 14 amino acids. J was trimmed by 4 bases and V by 3 bases; bases with no gene match: 4. The CDR3 DNA sequence: TGTGCCAGCAGTTTTACGGGACAGTCAGATACGCAGTATTTT. It yields the protein CASSFTGQSDTQYF.

V and J are TRBV10-3 and TRBJ2-1, with a possible D match to TRBD2 (6 bases). Trimming removed 2 bases at V and 6 bases at J, with 14 bases between. The CDR3 loop spans 15 amino acids. Germline CDR1 ENHRY, CDR2 SYGVKD. The CDR3 loop is CAISEMGGKGNEQFF. For the CDR3, the DNA is TGTGCCATCAGTGAGATGGGGGGAAAAGGCAATGAGCAGTTCTTC.

This rearrangement joins TRBV7-2 to TRBJ2-3, with TRBD2 identical over 8 bases. CDR1 and CDR2 (germline): SGHTA, FQGNSA. Trimming took 1 base from V and 11 from J; bases not matched to a gene: 11. The CDR3 sequence is 15 residues long. The CDR3 sequence: CASSLGGGTSYKQYF. CDR3 sequence (DNA): TGTGCCAGCAGCTTAGGGGGAGGGACTAGTTATAAGCAGTATTTT.